Presented here are 16 T cell receptor beta chains from one specimen sequenced in a study of cytomegalovirus exposure and HLA in healthy donors. The method was immunoSEQ multiplex PCR; TCRdb's version includes in-frame clones alone and lacks a portion of them. The sample lists 160,000 or so clones, 88% occurring once. Sequencing was done on a sample of PBMCs. Source of these receptors: a young man in good health and CMV-seronegative.

This clone was found once. V usage is TRBV6-5 and J usage is TRBJ1-1; D is possibly TRBD1 (5 bases). Between the trimmed V and J ends, which lost 6 bases and 4 bases, there was a span of 15 bases. The CDR3 runs to 14 residues. Germline CDR1 is MNHEY and CDR2 is SVGAGI. CDR3 amino acids: CASSPGGTFTEAFF. CDR3 coding DNA: TGTGCCAGCAGCCCGGGGGGGACCTTCACTGAAGCTTTCTTT.

The chain is built from TRBV18 and TRBJ1-1; 11 nucleotides align to TRBD1. CDR3 length: 17 amino acids. Trimming cost V 3 bases and J 7 bases; bases outside gene matches: 13. Germline values: CDR1 KGHSH, CDR2 LQKENI. This CDR3 is CASSPEGQGELGNEAFF. In DNA, the CDR3 is TGTGCCAGCTCACCGGAGGGACAGGGGGAATTGGGTAATGAAGCTTTCTTT.

Points on this clone: At the DNA level, this CDR3 is encoded by other sequences in the same sample as well. CDR3 residues: CASSYSSGANYGYTF. Here the CDR3 DNA reads TGTGCCAGCAGTTACTCGTCGGGGGCTAACTATGGCTACACCTTC. This chain joins TRBV6-5 and TRBJ1-2, with D maybe TRBD1 (5 bases). This CDR3 is built from 15 residues. V dropped 0 bases and J dropped 0 bases, with 8 bases sitting between them. CDR1 and CDR2 from the germline V gene are MNHEY and SVGAGI.

The rearrangement joins TRBV27 to TRBJ2-7; D is undetermined. In germline, CDR1 is MNHEY, CDR2 SMNVEV (reference sequence). V was cut by 3 bases and J by 6 bases, with 6 bases left in between. The CDR3 runs to 11 residues. The CDR3 nucleotides read TGTGCCAGCAGTTTTGGGCTCGAGCAGTACTTC. Translation gives CASSFGLEQYF.

The chain is built from TRBV5-5 and TRBJ1-5; 7 bases fit TRBD1. J was trimmed by 0 bases and V by 1 base; bases with no gene match: 1. The CDR3 has 15 amino acids. Germline CDR1 is SGHKS and CDR2 is YYEKEE (reference sequence). The CDR3 DNA is TGTGCCAGCAGCTTGACAGGGGATAGCAATCAGCCCCAGCATTTT. It translates to CASSLTGDSNQPQHF.

CDR3 nucleotides: TGTGCCTGGACCGCCGGGACTAGCGGGGGGGCGGGGGAGACCCAGTACTTC. It yields the protein CAWTAGTSGGAGETQYF. V and J are TRBV30 and TRBJ2-5, with TRBD2 matching 16 bases. The CDR3 contains 17 residues. V trimming: 4 bases; J trimming: 5 bases; junction bases outside the gene matches: 10. The germline CDR1 and CDR2 sequences are GTSNPN and SVGIG (reference sequence).

J is TRBJ1-1 and V is TRBV6-1, with 11 bases identical to TRBD1. V was pared by 2 bases and J by 4 bases, with 3 bases of the junction left unmatched. Looked up from germline, CDR1 is MNHNS and CDR2 is SASEGT. The CDR3 length is 15 residues. CDR3 coding DNA: TGTGCCAGCAGTGAAACCGGGACAGGGGGCACTGAAGCTTTCTTT. It yields the protein CASSETGTGGTEAFF.

CDR3 amino acids: CASSLASSGGGSEQYF. CDR3 DNA: TGTGCCAGCAGCTTAGCGTCTTCGGGTGGGGGGTCAGAGCAGTACTTC. The V gene is TRBV7-2, the J gene TRBJ2-7; D is possibly TRBD2 (6 bases). Germline loops: CDR1 SGHTA, CDR2 FQGNSA. The CDR3 extends over 16 amino acids. V gave up 0 bases and J gave up 7 bases, with 19 bases separating them.

V usage is TRBV4-1 and J usage is TRBJ1-5, with D possibly TRBD1 on 5 matching bases. V was cut by 0 bases and J by 6 bases, with 12 bases left in between. The CDR3 extends over 15 amino acids. Germline assignment: CDR1 MGHRA and CDR2 YSYEKL. The CDR3 region has the DNA TGCGCCAGCAGCCAAGAGCCGGGGGTACGTCAGCCCCAGCATTTT. It translates to CASSQEPGVRQPQHF.

This clone was found once. The V and J genes are TRBV30 and TRBJ2-1; 7 nucleotides match TRBD1. The CDR3 is made up of 15 amino acids. Germline CDR1 GTSNPN, CDR2 SVGIG (reference sequence). After removal of 5 bases from V and 0 bases from J, the junction contained 7 bases not matched to a gene. The CDR3 spells CAWQRGGSSYNEQFF. CDR3 bases: TGTGCCTGGCAAAGAGGGGGCAGCTCCTACAATGAGCAGTTCTTC.

The V and J genes are TRBV5-4 and TRBJ2-7, with D unresolved. V was pared by 0 bases and J by 3 bases, with 7 bases between. From germline, CDR1 is SGHNT and CDR2 YYREEE (reference sequence). This CDR3 spans 13 amino acids. CDR3 sequence reads: CASSLGPDYEQYV. Here the CDR3 DNA reads TGTGCCAGCAGCTTGGGCCCAGACTACGAGCAGTACGTC.

This clone was found a few times. In the same sample, other DNA sequences code for this CDR3. This chain uses TRBV7-9 with TRBJ1-2; D may be TRBD1 (6 bases). The germline V and J ends were trimmed by 5 bases and 1 base, with 8 bases remaining between them. The CDR3 is 13 residues long. In germline, CDR1 is SEHNR, CDR2 FQNEAQ (reference sequence). CDR3 protein: CASSQQGNYGYTF. CDR3 DNA: TGTGCCAGCAGCCAACAGGGTAACTATGGCTACACCTTC.

The chain recombines TRBV4-1 with TRBJ1-4; no clear D gene. This CDR3 is 13 amino acids long. CDR1 and CDR2 (germline): MGHRA, YSYEKL. Trimming shortened V by 1 base and J by 6 bases, and 6 bases separated the two germline ends. This CDR3 reads CASSQVLYEKLFF. CDR3 nucleotides: TGCGCCAGCAGCCAAGTACTTTATGAAAAACTGTTTTTT.

CDR3 amino acids: CATEPGTNYNEQFF. CDR3 nucleotide sequence: TGTGCCACCGAACCCGGGACAAACTACAATGAGCAGTTCTTC. The rearrangement joins TRBV10-3 to TRBJ2-1, with D perhaps matching TRBD1 (6 bases). The CDR3 is 14 residues long. V gave up 10 bases and J gave up 3 bases, with 16 bases separating them. Germline lookup yields CDR1 ENHRY and CDR2 SYGVKD.

This rearrangement joins TRBV18 to TRBJ1-2, with D perhaps matching TRBD1 (6 bases). The CDR3 has 14 amino acids. The V end was cut by 3 bases, the J end by 4 bases, with 12 bases between. The germline V gene encodes CDR1 KGHSH and CDR2 LQKENI. The CDR3 protein is CASSPGHELYGYTF. The CDR3 nucleotides are TGTGCCAGCTCACCGGGACACGAGCTCTATGGCTACACCTTC.

J is TRBJ2-7 and V is TRBV6-1, with D possibly being TRBD1 (5 bases). Germline CDR1 is MNHNS and CDR2 is SASEGT. V lost 2 bases to trimming and J lost 7 bases, with 15 bases between them. This CDR3 contains 14 residues. In DNA, the CDR3 is TGTGCCAGCAGTGAACCCCCCAGGGTCCGGGAGCAGTACGTC. It specifies CASSEPPRVREQYV.